This entry describes one T cell receptor beta chain. Its antigen is not known. The record originates from a study of blood T cells in healthy people across ages. The wider study: When template switching was applied, about one barcoded beta molecule was captured per two T cells. Overall study findings and caveats: The long-lived group displayed more naive CD4+ cells, plus higher diversity, than the aged donors did.

The authors ran a second PCR of roughly 7 to 11 cycles using a sample-barcoded 5' primer and a J-beta primer mix. Tags on each cDNA molecule came from a template-switch adaptor with 12 random nucleotides. MiXCR, applied by TCRdb to the 5' RACE reads, yields one record per CDR3 protein. The table lists 540,000 or so distinct CDR3 sequences, approximately 25% of them singletons. V was cut by 5 bases and J by 5 bases, with 10 bases left in between. CDR3 size: 12 residues. Sequences were obtained from blood. This TCR was recovered from a woman in her 70s in good health. The chain couples TRBV12-3 or TRBV12-4 to TRBJ2-7; D ambiguous. The CDR3 region has the DNA TGTGCCAGCAGTCCCGGATGGGACGAGCAGTACTTC. This gives the protein CASSPGWDEQYF.